This TCR beta chain was sequenced for a study of breast tumors, draining lymph nodes, adjacent tissues. On this clonotype: The antigen remains undetermined.

Axillary draining lymph nodes of breast cancer patients supplied the node samples. TCRdb re-analysed the multiplex PCR reads in MiXCR, keeping a single row per CDR3 protein. Of fewer than 300,000 distinct CDR3 sequences in the sample, roughly 30% were seen once. CDR1 and CDR2 from the germline V gene are SGDLS and YYNGEE. The V and J ends lost 4 bases and 6 bases respectively, with 14 bases between them. CDR3 length: 15 residues. The study, taken as a whole, reports: Luminal-like breast cancer showed significantly greater tumor-nontumor repertoire similarity than basal-like breast cancer did.

This chain links TRBV9 with TRBJ1-6; D is ambiguous. Sequenced sample: axillary lymph node tissue. The origin of this receptor is a female donor with breast cancer. Some clones in this sample may be carry-over from other donors' samples. This CDR3 reads CASSRLGAANSPLHF. DNA of the CDR3: TGTGCCAGCAGCCGACTTGGTGCAGCTAATTCACCCCTCCACTTT.